This entry is about one TCR beta chain. Its antigen is currently unknown. The CDR3 spans 14 residues. V lost 5 bases and J 1 base, leaving 11 bases between the germline ends. CDR1 and CDR2 from the germline V gene are MRHNA and SNTAGT. This entry belongs to a study of cytomegalovirus exposure and HLA in healthy donors. The study ran its PCR with 60 Vbeta and 13 Jbeta primers. Per the original data handling: Counted up in a later analysis, unique TCR beta chains came to roughly 80 million, with around 10 million shared. The method was immunoSEQ multiplex PCR; TCRdb's version includes in-frame clones alone and lacks a portion of them. V and J calls and clone size are those listed in that table; D and trimming were worked out from the DNA. The data contain roughly 170,000 clones, about 80% of them seen just once; the ten biggest clones take up about 1.3%. Points from the study as a whole: A later analysis found most CMV-associated TCR beta chains apparently HLA-restricted.

The J gene is TRBJ1-1, the V gene TRBV6-4; D might be TRBD1 (6 bases). The sample was PBMCs. This receptor was taken from a man aged 30-40 years in good health and CMV-seronegative. The chain's CDR3 is CASSPGHQNTEAFF. The CDR3, as DNA: TGTGCCAGCAGTCCGGGACACCAGAACACTGAAGCTTTCTTT.